The 9 T cell receptor beta chains presented below share a single source sample, sequenced in a study of T-cell reconstitution after alpha-beta-depleted transplantation in children. TCRbeta library preparation incorporated unique molecular identifiers. TCRdb redid the calling of the PCR reads with MiXCR, one entry per CDR3 protein. In the table there are 800,000 to 1,000,000 distinct CDR3 sequences, under 30% of which are singletons. The source was PBMCs, mostly from graft donor cells, collected 360 days after TCRalphabeta/CD19-depleted stem cell transplant. These receptors originate from a boy under two years old who had a stem cell transplant for SCID, so the T cells may come from the graft donor.

A word on this clonotype: An end of the junction differs from the germline gene, which may be a read error. The chain has TRBV11-2 and TRBJ2-3; 14 bases agree with TRBD2. Germline lookup yields CDR1 SGHAT and CDR2 FQNNGV. This CDR3 is 14 amino acids long. The CDR3: CASSSQLGLAGGNF. The CDR3 DNA reads TGTGCCAGCAGCTCCCAATTAGGACTAGCGGGGGGTAATTTT.

V usage is TRBV7-3 and J usage is TRBJ2-3, with TRBD2 matching over 10 bases. The V gene end was trimmed by 2 bases and the J gene end by 1 base; junction bases not matched to a gene: 15. This CDR3 has 20 amino acids. CDR1 is SGHTA and CDR2 is FQGTGA in the germline V gene. The CDR3 bases are TGTGCCAGCAGCTTACGACCCACTAGCGGGGTAGCGGGGGGCACAGATACGCAGTATTTT. Translating gives CASSLRPTSGVAGGTDTQYF.

The count of this clonotype is one. The chain combines TRBV12-3 or TRBV12-4 with TRBJ2-3, with 8 bases aligning to TRBD2. V lost 5 bases to trimming and J lost 3 bases; unmatched junction nucleotides: 13. There are 17 residues in the CDR3. The CDR3 DNA is TGTGCCAGCAGTCCTCGGGGGGGCCCATATCAGACAGATACGCAGTATTTT. Amino acids: CASSPRGGPYQTDTQYF.

This clonotype came up a few times. V is TRBV12-3 or TRBV12-4 and J is TRBJ2-7; perhaps D is TRBD1 or TRBD2 (5 bases each). The CDR3 covers 15 residues. Trimming took 6 bases from V and 2 from J, leaving 17 bases between them. This chain's CDR3 is CASRPAGTAPYEQYF. CDR3 nucleotides: TGTGCCAGCAGACCGGCCGGGACGGCACCCTACGAGCAGTACTTC.

The V call is TRBV3-1, the J call TRBJ2-7, with 13 bases identical to TRBD2. Germline CDR1 reads LGHDT; CDR2 reads YNNKEL (reference sequence). The CDR3 contains 16 residues. V was pared by 4 bases and J by 2 bases, with 5 bases of the junction left unmatched. The CDR3 sequence: CASSPGTSGAAYEQYF. In nucleotides, the CDR3 is TGTGCCAGCAGCCCCGGGACTAGCGGGGCAGCCTACGAGCAGTACTTC.

In this sample, this clonotype turned up a few times. The gene calls are TRBV5-5 and TRBJ2-4; the match to TRBD1 covers 9 bases. This CDR3 has 17 residues. Germline CDR1 SGHKS, CDR2 YYEKEE (reference sequence). V lost 2 bases to trimming and J lost 7 bases; unmatched junction nucleotides: 13. CDR3 coding DNA: TGTGCCAGCAGCTTAGCAGCAACAGGGGGCAAAGCTAACATTCAGTACTTC. Protein: CASSLAATGGKANIQYF.

This clonotype has only a few counts. The chain employs TRBV20-1 and TRBJ2-7; D possibly corresponds to TRBD1 (6 bases). The CDR3 contains 11 residues. The germline V and J ends were trimmed by 3 bases and 6 bases, with 9 bases remaining between them. Looked up from germline, CDR1 is DFQATT and CDR2 is SNEGSKA (reference sequence). CDR3 region: CSASRGVEQYF. CDR3 sequence (DNA): TGCAGTGCTAGCAGGGGAGTCGAGCAGTACTTC.

This clonotype was counted only a few times. The V and J genes are TRBV28 and TRBJ2-5, with a tentative D call TRBD2 (5 bases). Trimming pared 5 bases from V and 5 bases from J, leaving 15 bases between. CDR3 length: 14 amino acids. The germline V gene has CDR1 MDHEN and CDR2 SYDVKM. Here the CDR3 reads CASSPARGWETQYF. In DNA, the CDR3 is TGTGCCAGCAGTCCTGCACGGGGTTGGGAGACCCAGTACTTC.

The table lists this clonotype with a few counts. This chain joins TRBV12-5 and TRBJ2-1; 7 bases agree with TRBD1. CDR3 length equals 16 residues. The junction had 6 bases not matched to a gene; V was cut back by 2 bases and J by 2 bases. CDR1 and CDR2 from the germline V gene are LGHNT and FRNRAP. CDR3 DNA: TGTGCTAGTGGTTTGCCCGACAGGGAAGCCTACAATGAGCAGTTCTTC. The encoded protein is CASGLPDREAYNEQFF.